Listed here are 28 T cell receptor beta chains from one sample, sequenced in a study of PD-1 blockade in classical Hodgkin lymphoma. This table comes from immunoSEQ multiplex PCR, and its TCRdb copy is limited to in-frame clones, with some not included. The data show nearly 50,000 clones, with around four fifths seen just once and roughly 12% held by the top ten. Stated time point: cycle 4 day 1 (C4D1), after six to seven weeks of nivolumab. Every patient relapsed after autologous stem cell transplantation, and brentuximab vedotin exposure varied. Sequenced here: peripheral blood mononuclear cells (PBMCs), sampled before the fourth cycle of nivolumab. These receptors were collected from a human donor with classical Hodgkin lymphoma.

This rearrangement joins TRBV5-4 to TRBJ2-1; D call uncertain. Deletions cut 2 bases from V and 9 bases from J, with 15 bases between. The CDR3 consists of 14 residues. Per germline, CDR1 SGHNT and CDR2 YYREEE (reference sequence). CDR3 DNA: TGTGCCAGCAGCTTACCCCTAACCGATGGTGAGCAGTTCTTC. Its protein product is CASSLPLTDGEQFF.

CDR3 sequence reads: CASSPSETQYF. CDR3 coding DNA: TGTGCCAGCTCACCCAGTGAGACCCAGTACTTC. This chain joins TRBV18 and TRBJ2-5, with unresolved D. Per the germline V gene, CDR1 is KGHSH and CDR2 is LQKENI. The V end was cut by 3 bases, the J end by 5 bases, with 4 bases between. The CDR3 spans 11 residues.

The chain has TRBV5-4 and TRBJ2-7; perhaps TRBD2 as D (6 bases). The length of the CDR3 is 15 residues. Germline loops: CDR1 SGHNT, CDR2 YYREEE (reference sequence). V lost 0 bases and J lost 3, with 13 bases in between. The CDR3 protein is CASSLGISGDYEQYF. The DNA for the CDR3 is TGTGCCAGCAGCTTGGGTATTAGCGGTGACTACGAGCAGTACTTC.

The chain carries TRBV6-5 and TRBJ2-1; D is ambiguous. Trimming took off 2 bases at V and 3 bases at J, with 11 bases between the two ends. The germline gives CDR1 MNHEY, CDR2 SVGAGI. CDR3 length: 15 amino acids. Written as DNA, the CDR3 is TGTGCCAGCAGTTACGGGAAGCCCGTCTACAATGAGCAGTTCTTC. This codes for CASSYGKPVYNEQFF.

This chain connects TRBV29-1 to TRBJ2-5, with 7 nucleotides matching TRBD2. The CDR3 spans 12 residues. V trimming: 4 bases; J trimming: 9 bases; junction bases outside the gene matches: 8. Germline V gives CDR1 SQVTM, CDR2 ANQGSEA. The CDR3: CSVAGTRGAQYF. CDR3 in DNA: TGCAGCGTTGCCGGGACCCGGGGGGCCCAGTACTTC.

The chain couples TRBV7-2 to TRBJ2-3; 10 bases fit TRBD2. After removal of 4 bases from V and 5 bases from J, the junction contained 9 bases not matched to a gene. Germline values: CDR1 SGHTA, CDR2 FQGNSA. This CDR3 has 16 amino acids. The CDR3 protein is CASSWTSGEGGDTQYF. The DNA of the CDR3 is TGTGCCAGCAGCTGGACTAGCGGAGAAGGTGGAGATACGCAGTATTTT.

There are many counts of this clone. This chain joins TRBV2 and TRBJ2-1; a possible D gene is TRBD2 (6 bases). V lost 10 bases to trimming and J lost 10 bases, with 20 bases between them. This CDR3 is 13 amino acids long. CDR1 and CDR2 (germline): SNHLY, FYNNEI. CDR3 region: CATSGAELGEQFF. CDR3 DNA sequence: TGTGCCACCTCGGGAGCTGAACTAGGGGAGCAGTTCTTC.

The genes are TRBV28 and TRBJ1-1; TRBD1 is a possible D gene (6 bases). V dropped 3 bases and J dropped 4 bases, with 12 bases sitting between them. The CDR3 runs 14 residues. Germline V lookup: CDR1 MDHEN, CDR2 SYDVKM. The CDR3 nucleotides are TGTGCCAGCAGTTTTCCCAGGGGAGGCACTGAAGCTTTCTTT. Its translation is CASSFPRGGTEAFF.

Only a few counts were recorded for this clone. The V call is TRBV11-2, the J call TRBJ2-1; unclear D gene. CDR3 length equals 12 residues. V lost 4 bases and J 9 bases, leaving 10 bases between the germline ends. The germline V gene has CDR1 SGHAT and CDR2 FQNNGV. The chain's CDR3 is CASSYDGSEQFF. CDR3 DNA sequence: TGTGCCAGCAGCTATGACGGCAGTGAGCAGTTCTTC.

The gene calls are TRBV27 and TRBJ2-1, with 11 bases matching TRBD2. CDR1 and CDR2 from the germline V gene are MNHEY and SMNVEV (reference sequence). This CDR3 spans 14 amino acids. V shed 2 bases, J shed 9 bases, and the junction held 3 bases outside the gene matches. CDR3 loop: CASSLRLAGGEQFF. DNA of the CDR3: TGTGCCAGCAGTTTAAGGCTAGCGGGAGGTGAGCAGTTCTTC.

The chain is built from TRBV6-5 and TRBJ1-1; D remains ambiguous. Germline V lookup: CDR1 MNHEY, CDR2 SVGAGI. The ends were cut back, 0 bases at V and 4 bases at J, with 6 bases in the middle. The CDR3 has 13 amino acids. CDR3 sequence reads: CASSYSVPTEAFF. In nucleotides, the CDR3 is TGTGCCAGCAGTTACTCGGTTCCCACTGAAGCTTTCTTT.

In nucleotides, the CDR3 is TGTGCCAGCCGTGACTGGTCAAGGAACACTGAAGCTTTCTTT. This codes for CASRDWSRNTEAFF. The rearrangement links TRBV6-5 to TRBJ1-1; D remains ambiguous. The CDR3 extends over 14 amino acids. Per the germline V gene, CDR1 is MNHEY and CDR2 is SVGAGI. V lost 8 bases and J 1 base, leaving 14 bases between the germline ends.

The V gene is TRBV7-6, the J gene TRBJ2-5, with a tentative D call TRBD1 (5 bases). This CDR3 spans 13 amino acids. Trimming removed 4 bases from V and 2 bases from J, with 8 bases in between. Germline V gene sequence: CDR1 SGHVS, CDR2 FNYEAQ. CDR3 sequence (DNA): TGTGCCAGCAGCTCCCGACAGCAAGAGACCCAGTACTTC. Translation: CASSSRQQETQYF.

The chain links TRBV28 to TRBJ2-4; 7 nucleotides align to TRBD1. This CDR3 spans 12 amino acids. The trim removed 10 bases at V and 3 bases at J, leaving 3 bases unmatched. The germline V gene has CDR1 MDHEN and CDR2 SYDVKM. The CDR3 spells CATQGYKNIQYF. CDR3 nucleotide sequence: TGTGCCACACAGGGGTACAAAAACATTCAGTACTTC. The full variable domain, in which reference TRBV28 and TRBJ2-4 provide the parts outside the CDR3, is DVKVTQSSRYLVKRTGEKVFLECVQDMDHENMFWYRQDPGLGLRLIYFSYDVKMKEKGDIPEGYSVSREKKERFSLILESASTNQTSMYLCATQGYKNIQYFGAGTRLSVL.

The chain uses TRBV6-6 and TRBJ1-1; D remains unclear. Germline lookup yields CDR1 MNHNY and CDR2 SVGAGI (reference sequence). V was trimmed by 0 bases and J by 3 bases, leaving 11 bases between them. The CDR3 totals 15 residues. The CDR3 DNA reads as TGTGCCAGCAGTTACTCGAGCCGCGGGTACACTGAAGCTTTCTTT. This translates into CASSYSSRGYTEAFF.

The chain joins TRBV10-3 to TRBJ1-3, with D perhaps TRBD1 (6 bases). This CDR3 comprises 14 residues. From germline, CDR1 is ENHRY and CDR2 SYGVKD. Trimming cost V 6 bases and J 1 base, with 10 bases left between them. CDR3 loop: CAISPTGSGNTIYF. The CDR3 DNA follows: TGTGCCATCAGCCCGACAGGATCTGGAAACACCATATATTTT.

CDR3 coding DNA: TGTGCCAGCAGCCCGAGGGTGAGGGGGATGTACAATGAGCAGTTCTTC. Translating it yields CASSPRVRGMYNEQFF. The chain joins TRBV9 to TRBJ2-1, with a tentative D call TRBD1 (6 bases). Germline V gene sequence: CDR1 SGDLS, CDR2 YYNGEE. The CDR3 is 16 residues long. Trimming removed 4 bases at V and 4 bases at J, with 18 bases between.

This chain links TRBV9 with TRBJ2-1; the D gene is possibly TRBD2 (5 bases). Deletions cut 0 bases from V and 3 bases from J, with 10 bases between. Germline values: CDR1 SGDLS, CDR2 YYNGEE. This CDR3 is 15 amino acids long. CDR3 nucleotide sequence: TGTGCCAGCAGCGTAGTGAGCGGATTCTACAATGAGCAGTTCTTC. Its translation is CASSVVSGFYNEQFF.

Only a few counts were recorded for this clone. The rearrangement uses TRBV7-2 and TRBJ2-3; 8 positions agree with TRBD1. This CDR3 region has 15 residues. Trimming took 6 bases from V and 7 from J; bases not matched to a gene: 12. CDR1 and CDR2 (germline): SGHTA, FQGNSA. The CDR3: CASSRPGQGVNTQYF. DNA of the CDR3: TGTGCCAGCAGTCGACCTGGACAGGGAGTAAATACGCAGTATTTT.

The CDR3 loop is CASSQDGYEQYF. CDR3 nucleotide sequence: TGTGCCAGCAGCCAAGATGGGTACGAGCAGTACTTC. V and J are TRBV4-2 and TRBJ2-7; unclear D gene. The CDR3 loop spans 12 amino acids. Germline assignment: CDR1 LGHNA and CDR2 YNFKEQ. V was shortened by 0 bases and J by 4 bases, with 4 bases between the two germline ends.

The chain links TRBV14 to TRBJ2-7; 7 bases match TRBD1. This CDR3 spans 14 amino acids. Per germline, CDR1 SGHDN and CDR2 FVKESK. With 1 base clipped from V and 3 bases from J, the junction kept 3 bases outside the gene matches. CDR3 nucleotide sequence: TGTGCCAGCAGCCAAGGAGGGGGCTTCTACGAGCAGTACTTC. Amino acids: CASSQGGGFYEQYF.

The CDR3 protein is CASSPPGSYNEQFF. As DNA, the CDR3 is TGCGCCAGCAGCCCCCCCGGGAGTTACAATGAGCAGTTCTTC. The chain employs TRBV4-3 and TRBJ2-1, with TRBD2 as a possible D gene (6 bases). CDR1 is LGHNA, CDR2 YSLEER, per germline. Between the trimmed V and J ends, which lost 4 bases and 4 bases, there was a span of 11 bases. The CDR3 is made up of 14 amino acids.

The chain recombines TRBV6-5 with TRBJ2-5, with 8 bases fitting TRBD1. CDR1 is MNHEY and CDR2 is SVGAGI in the germline V gene. V was clipped by 6 bases and J by 4 bases; unmatched bases: 7. The CDR3 has 14 amino acids. The CDR3 loop is CASRPSGGAETQYF. Here the CDR3 DNA reads TGTGCCAGCAGGCCATCAGGGGGCGCAGAGACCCAGTACTTC.

This chain joins TRBV25-1 and TRBJ2-5, with no clear D. The CDR3 is 13 amino acids. V lost 3 bases and J 7 bases, leaving 12 bases between the germline ends. The germline V gene has CDR1 MGHDK and CDR2 SYGVNS. In nucleotides, the CDR3 is TGTGCCAGCAGTGAGCCAGGAGTACGGACCCAGTACTTC. It is translated as CASSEPGVRTQYF.

V usage is TRBV5-1 and J usage is TRBJ2-1; tentatively, D is TRBD2 (6 bases). Germline V gene lookup returns CDR1 SGHRS and CDR2 YFSETQ. This CDR3 has 16 amino acids. V gave up 3 bases and J gave up 2 bases, with 15 bases separating them. CDR3 nucleotides: TGCGCCAGCAGCTCTTCGACTAGAGATACCTACAATGAGCAGTTCTTC. Its protein is CASSSSTRDTYNEQFF.

The chain joins TRBV7-2 to TRBJ2-1, with 14 bases matching TRBD2. CDR3 length: 15 amino acids. V lost 5 bases to trimming and J lost 9 bases; unmatched junction nucleotides: 6. Germline V gene sequence: CDR1 SGHTA, CDR2 FQGNSA. CDR3 protein: CASSRLAGGSSEQFF. DNA for the CDR3: TGTGCCAGCAGCCGACTAGCGGGAGGGTCCAGTGAGCAGTTCTTC.

V is TRBV5-6 and J is TRBJ2-1; TRBD1 aligns across 9 bases. Looked up from germline, CDR1 is SGHDT and CDR2 is YYEEEE. The CDR3 is 17 residues long. The trim removed 4 bases at V and 3 bases at J, leaving 11 bases unmatched. The CDR3 protein is CASSLSQGQGSYNEQFF. For the CDR3, the DNA is TGTGCCAGCAGCCTGTCCCAAGGACAGGGGAGCTACAATGAGCAGTTCTTC.

This chain connects TRBV11-2 to TRBJ2-7, with D possibly matching TRBD1 (6 bases). This CDR3 region has 15 residues. Germline-derived CDR1 and CDR2 are SGHAT and FQNNGV. V was trimmed by 0 bases and J by 6 bases, leaving 15 bases between them. CDR3 in amino acids: CASSLDLQGRSEQYF. For the CDR3, the DNA is TGTGCCAGCAGCTTAGATCTACAGGGAAGAAGCGAGCAGTACTTC.